This T cell receptor (beta chain) was profiled in a study of blood T cell repertoires in COVID-19. Source study methods: For nucleated cells, counts were estimated from reference gene primer amplification. Assay: immunoSEQ multiplex PCR; the TCRdb copy retains only in-frame clones and omits some. V, J and clone size derive from that table, while D and trimming were established from the DNA sequence. Among 280,000 or so clones listed, 85% were seen once. There are 15 residues in the CDR3. CDR1 and CDR2 from the germline V gene are SNHLY and FYNNEI. The ends were cut back, 5 bases at V and 0 bases at J, with 8 bases in the middle. Participants spanned ages about 18 to 90 years and resided in 20 to 30 US areas. Cohorts were based on clinical histories the participants reported.

The genes are TRBV2 and TRBJ2-6; D uncertain. The sample consisted of PBMCs or T cells enriched from blood (not recorded which). This TCR was sampled from a woman aged 50 to 60 who had recovered from COVID-19. The CDR3 reads CASSLLRSGANVLTF. The DNA for the CDR3 is TGTGCCAGCAGTCTCCTGCGCTCTGGGGCCAACGTCCTGACTTTC.